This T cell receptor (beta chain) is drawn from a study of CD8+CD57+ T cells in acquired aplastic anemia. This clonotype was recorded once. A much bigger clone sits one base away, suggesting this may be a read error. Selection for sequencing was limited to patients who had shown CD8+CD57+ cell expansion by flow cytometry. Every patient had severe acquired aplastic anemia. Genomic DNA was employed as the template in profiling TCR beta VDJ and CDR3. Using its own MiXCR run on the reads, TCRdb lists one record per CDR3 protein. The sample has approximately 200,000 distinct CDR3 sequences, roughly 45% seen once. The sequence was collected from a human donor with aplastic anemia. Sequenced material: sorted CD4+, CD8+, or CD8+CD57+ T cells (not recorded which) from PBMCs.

In DNA, the CDR3 is TGTGCCAGCAGCTTGGACAGAACTGGAAACACCGTATATTTT. Translating it yields CASSLDRTGNTVYF. This chain uses TRBV5-4 with TRBJ1-3; D is ambiguous. This CDR3 region has 14 residues. Germline V gene lookup returns CDR1 SGHNT and CDR2 YYREEE (reference sequence). Drawing the rest from reference TRBV5-4 and TRBJ1-3, the complete variable domain is ETGVTQSPTHLIKTRGQQVTLRCSSQSGHNTVSWYQQALGQGPQFIFQYYREEENGRGNFPPRFSGLQFPNYSSELNVNALELDDSALYLCASSLDRTGNTVYFGEGSWLTVV.